This TCR beta chain was found in a study of T cell repertoires in cytomegalovirus infection. As for the study in general: Peptides in the study included HLA-C-restricted and HLA-B-restricted CMV epitopes. It was the public TCR beta signatures that indicated both CMV infection and matching HLA type.

TCRdb reprocessed the reads with MiXCR, giving one entry per CDR3 protein. The repertoire holds about 570,000 distinct CDR3 sequences, 40% seen once, with 48% in the top ten. As for this clonotype: Its cognate antigen is unknown.

This CDR3 has 13 amino acids. The germline V and J ends were trimmed by 3 bases and 7 bases, with 11 bases remaining between them. Regarding the study as a whole: Within the response measured ex vivo, HLA-C-restricted CMV-specific TCR beta clonotypes were dominant. Cumulative frequency (of public TCR beta family members) identified carriers of CMV plus the relevant HLA.

The sequence came from a human donor in good health (CMV status not recorded). Some clones in this sample may be carry-over from other donors' samples. The material sequenced was cultured PBMCs, taken from culture after CMV antigen stimulation. The V gene is TRBV12-3 or TRBV12-4, the J gene TRBJ2-3; tentative D call: TRBD2 (6 bases). CDR3 residues: CASSFTSTHTQYF. CDR3 coding DNA: TGTGCCAGCAGTTTCACTAGCACCCATACGCAGTATTTT.